Listed here are 5 T cell receptor beta chains from one sample, sequenced in a study of shared clonotypes between healthy human individuals. Generated by immunoSEQ multiplex PCR, the TCRdb table keeps only in-frame clones and is missing some. The table lists some 500,000 clones, about 96% of them singletons, with around 0.067% in the top ten. Sequencing was done on a sample of naive CD4+ T cells sorted from blood. Subset defined: CD45RA+ positively selected. These receptors originate from a woman in her thirties in good health.

The chain carries TRBV28 and TRBJ2-6; D is perhaps TRBD1 or TRBD2 (5 bases each). Germline V gene lookup returns CDR1 MDHEN and CDR2 SYDVKM. V was clipped by 8 bases and J by 0 bases, with 17 bases between them. The CDR3 has 17 residues. The CDR3 sequence: CASGGRQFPSGANVLTF. The DNA of the CDR3 is TGTGCCAGCGGAGGAAGACAGTTCCCCTCTGGGGCCAACGTCCTGACTTTC. The entire variable domain, with the rest obtained from reference TRBV28 and TRBJ2-6, is as follows: DVKVTQSSRYLVKRTGEKVFLECVQDMDHENMFWYRQDPGLGLRLIYFSYDVKMKEKGDIPEGYSVSREKKERFSLILESASTNQTSMYLCASGGRQFPSGANVLTFGAGSRLTVL.

The rearrangement uses TRBV28 and TRBJ2-5; D remains ambiguous. This CDR3 comprises 14 residues. Germline V gives CDR1 MDHEN, CDR2 SYDVKM. Trimming pared 2 bases from V and 5 bases from J, leaving 12 bases between. This CDR3 reads CASSLGAAPETQYF. Here the CDR3 DNA reads TGTGCCAGCAGTTTAGGTGCGGCCCCGGAGACCCAGTACTTC.

This chain joins TRBV19 and TRBJ2-7; no definite D call. Germline CDR1 is LNHDA and CDR2 is SQIVND (reference sequence). CDR3 length: 13 amino acids. Trimming pared 8 bases from V and 3 bases from J, leaving 14 bases between. For the CDR3, the DNA is TGTGCCAGTGGGCCCCCCAACGGCTACGAGCAGTACTTC. Protein product: CASGPPNGYEQYF.

The chain links TRBV28 to TRBJ2-3, with a tentative D call TRBD2 (5 bases). This CDR3 is built from 14 residues. Germline CDR1 reads MDHEN; CDR2 reads SYDVKM. V was cut by 5 bases and J by 4 bases, with 13 bases left in between. The CDR3 region has the DNA TGTGCCAGCAGTACCGGAACTAGTCCAGATACGCAGTATTTT. It yields the protein CASSTGTSPDTQYF.

This clone was picked up one time. This rearrangement joins TRBV19 to TRBJ2-2, with 8 positions matching TRBD1. In germline, CDR1 is LNHDA, CDR2 SQIVND (reference sequence). V lost 7 bases, J lost 5 bases, and 9 bases stayed unmatched. This CDR3 spans 15 amino acids. CDR3 coding DNA: TGTGCCAGTACCCTGGACAGGGTCAGTACCGGGGAGCTGTTTTTT. This codes for CASTLDRVSTGELFF.